The source of this T cell receptor (beta chain) is a study of T cell responses to AZD1222 COVID-19 vaccine. Assay used: immunoSEQ multiplex PCR; TCRdb lists only in-frame clones, some missing. The sample lists approximately 43,000 clones, around 88% occurring once. Germline V lookup: CDR1 SGHTS, CDR2 YDEGEE. This CDR3 is built from 17 residues. After removal of 6 bases from V and 3 bases from J, the junction contained 14 bases not matched to a gene. The chain joins TRBV5-8 to TRBJ2-1; the match to TRBD2 covers 8 bases. This receptor was taken from an adult who received the AZD1222 COVID-19 vaccine. Sample: peripheral blood, taken 28 days after the second AZD1222 dose. CDR3: CASILFRAGGFYNEQFF. The DNA of the CDR3 is TGTGCCAGCATCCTTTTCAGGGCGGGGGGATTCTACAATGAGCAGTTCTTC.